A selection of T cell receptor beta chains follows, all from one sample in a study of blood T cell repertoires in COVID-19. TCRdb keeps only in-frame clones here, not all; method: immunoSEQ multiplex PCR. The sample shows some 72,000 clones, about 89% of them seen only once. The sample taken for sequencing was peripheral blood. These receptors originate from a man between 60 and 75 years old with acute or convalescent COVID-19. CDR3s leave out the opening cysteine and the closing phenylalanine or tryptophan. Each record gives: J gene, D gene, V gene, CDR3 length, CDR3 protein. A D gene is named only where the DNA matches it firmly.

TRBJ2-2	TRBD2	TRBV19	16	ASSTDPLAGGPHGELF
TRBJ2-3	NA	TRBV5-1	15	ASSLSGLAGQTDTQY
TRBJ2-6	NA	TRBV4-1	15	ASSQGLGGSGANVLT
TRBJ1-5	NA	TRBV24-1	12	ATSDTYSNQPQH
TRBJ1-1	TRBD1	TRBV15	13	ATSRDNRGNTEAF
TRBJ2-7	TRBD2	TRBV11-2	14	ASSLDTGLAGLQQY
TRBJ2-1	TRBD2	TRBV24-1	14	ATSDYASGNYNEQF
TRBJ2-3	TRBD2	TRBV19	14	ASSTLAGGRGDTQY
TRBJ2-7	TRBD2	TRBV7-9	15	ASSLPYRSGKTYEQY
TRBJ2-6	NA	TRBV27	14	ASSLEVPSGANVLT
TRBJ2-3	TRBD2	TRBV7-9	12	ASSRTSGTDTQY
TRBJ1-1	TRBD1	TRBV10-3	14	AISEGTGGLDTEAF
TRBJ1-5	NA	TRBV2	13	ASNQGKGYNQPQH
TRBJ1-2	NA	TRBV5-6	13	ASSLAQGHIYGYT
TRBJ2-2	NA	TRBV30	14	AWSGGGTLGTGELF
TRBJ1-3	NA	TRBV11-1	12	ASSRDNSGNTIY
TRBJ2-7	TRBD1	TRBV6-1	16	ASSEAIFNAGGRYEQY
TRBJ2-7	NA	TRBV6-2/TRBV6-3	12	ASSYYQDSYEQY
TRBJ2-2	NA	TRBV5-1	14	ASSLETGSNTGELF
TRBJ2-1	TRBD1	TRBV6-1	16	ASSERKTGTGDRNEQF
TRBJ2-1	NA	TRBV5-4	12	ASSLATSYNEQF
TRBJ2-3	NA	TRBV4-1	13	ASSQELDPGDTQY
TRBJ2-1	TRBD2	TRBV11-2	16	ASSLFSGGRYTYNEQF
TRBJ2-5	NA	TRBV24-1	9	ATSDLGHQY
TRBJ2-1	TRBD2	TRBV14	12	ASSRLAGYNEQF
TRBJ2-5	NA	TRBV3-1/TRBV3-2	9	ASLSEVTQY
TRBJ1-5	NA	TRBV15	13	ATSREGPGDQPQH
TRBJ2-5	NA	TRBV29-1	12	SVHRSSRQETQY
TRBJ1-5	NA	TRBV6-5	11	ASNKNSNQPQH